What follows are 2 T cell receptor beta chains derived from one specimen sequenced in a study of shared clonotypes between healthy human individuals. Terminally differentiated effector memory CD45RA+ cells were excluded from the naive CD8 cells, which were CD45RO-negative and positively selected for CCR7. The data were produced by immunoSEQ multiplex PCR, yet TCRdb's version contains in-frame clones alone and is incomplete. The data hold about 650,000 clones, with over 95% observed a single time. The sample consisted of naive CD8+ T cells sorted from blood. These receptor sequences come from a woman in her 30s in good health.

The V call is TRBV7-9, the J call TRBJ2-1, with 8 nucleotides matching TRBD2. V shed 6 bases and J 0 bases; nucleotides not matched to a gene: 4. This CDR3 has 15 residues. CDR1 is SEHNR, CDR2 FQNEAQ, per germline (reference sequence). The CDR3 loop reads CASSLGRASYNEQFF. DNA of the CDR3: TGTGCCAGCAGTCTCGGGAGGGCCTCCTACAATGAGCAGTTCTTC.

The chain uses TRBV28 and TRBJ2-7; D remains ambiguous. Per germline, CDR1 MDHEN and CDR2 SYDVKM. This CDR3 spans 11 amino acids. Trimming took 7 bases from V and 5 from J, leaving 9 bases between them. This CDR3 is CASTVWNEQYF. The CDR3 DNA follows: TGTGCCAGCACCGTCTGGAACGAGCAGTACTTC.